These 20 T cell receptor beta chains came from one sample sequenced in a study of tissue T cells after allogeneic stem cell transplantation. Assay: immunoSEQ multiplex PCR; the TCRdb copy retains only in-frame clones and omits some. The repertoire consists of some 9,800 clones, with 65% occurring once and the leading ten covering roughly a quarter. Sample: tissue from the stomach, taken at autopsy. The receptors originated from a male donor at least 60 years old with lung cancer.

The sample holds a few counts of this clone. The CDR3 sequence: CASSLRIPTGELFF. For the CDR3, the DNA is TGTGCCAGCAGCCTCCGGATCCCCACCGGGGAGCTGTTTTTT. The V and J genes are TRBV9 and TRBJ2-2; D remains ambiguous. The CDR3 is made up of 14 amino acids. CDR1 is SGDLS, CDR2 YYNGEE, per germline. V gave up 4 bases and J gave up 4 bases, with 11 bases separating them.

This clone was observed a handful of times. The genes are TRBV9 and TRBJ2-4, with TRBD1 matching over 10 bases. The CDR3 contains 14 residues. Germline V CDR1 and CDR2: SGDLS, YYNGEE. With 2 bases clipped from V and 7 bases from J, the junction kept 3 bases outside the gene matches. CDR3: CASSVGTGVNIQYF. The CDR3 DNA reads TGTGCCAGCAGCGTCGGGACAGGGGTGAACATTCAGTACTTC. The complete variable domain, with remaining parts taken from reference TRBV9 and TRBJ2-4, reads DSGVTQTPKHLITATGQRVTLRCSPRSGDLSVYWYQQSLDQGLQFLIQYYNGEERAKGNILERFSAQQFPDLHSELNLSSLELGDSALYFCASSVGTGVNIQYFGAGTRLSVL.

By its share, this clone is medium-sized (0.01 to 0.1%). Other DNA sequences in the same sample also yield this CDR3. The genes are TRBV6-1 and TRBJ2-7, with 10 nucleotides matching TRBD1. CDR3 size: 15 residues. Per the germline V gene, CDR1 is MNHNS and CDR2 is SASEGT. The V segment lost 3 bases and the J segment 3 bases; nucleotides outside the gene matches: 5. DNA for the CDR3: TGTGCCAGCAGTGACCCCGGGACAGGGGTCTACGAGCAGTACTTC. Translating it yields CASSDPGTGVYEQYF.

V is TRBV19 and J is TRBJ2-2; D remains unclear. V lost 2 bases, J lost 1 base, and 2 bases lay in between. The CDR3 is 13 amino acids. The germline V gene encodes CDR1 LNHDA and CDR2 SQIVND (reference sequence). Written as DNA, the CDR3 is TGTGCCAGTAGTATACAGAACACCGGGGAGCTGTTTTTT. This codes for CASSIQNTGELFF.

This clone has only one observation. The chain employs TRBV6-5 and TRBJ1-3, with D perhaps matching TRBD1 (5 bases). This CDR3 contains 14 residues. Germline V gives CDR1 MNHEY, CDR2 SVGAGI. The ends were cut back, 7 bases at V and 5 bases at J, with 15 bases in the middle. In DNA, the CDR3 is TGTGCCAGCACCCCCAACCGGGGCCGAAACACCATATATTTT. It yields the protein CASTPNRGRNTIYF.

This clone was picked up one time. The V gene is TRBV5-1, the J gene TRBJ1-5; D ambiguous. The length of the CDR3 is 14 residues. CDR1 and CDR2 (germline): SGHRS, YFSETQ. The germline V and J ends were trimmed by 1 base and 2 bases, with 7 bases remaining between them. CDR3 in DNA: TGCGCCAGCAGCTTGTACAGCGGCAATCAGCCCCAGCATTTT. Amino acids: CASSLYSGNQPQHF.

In its sample, this clone was seen once. The chain joins TRBV21-1 to TRBJ1-5; the table's D gene call, TRBD1, was not cross checked with the DNA. TRBV21-1 is a listed pseudogene. This CDR3 contains 17 residues. The CDR3 nucleotides read TGTGCCAGCAGCAGATCGTACGACAGGGGGCATGTTCAGCCCCAGCATTTT. Translating gives CASSRSYDRGHVQPQHF.

This clone was found once. J is TRBJ1-1 and V is TRBV7-9; 7 bases agree with TRBD1. With V trimmed by 5 bases and J by 1 base, 4 bases remained unmatched. This CDR3 is 14 amino acids long. The V gene's germline CDR1 is SEHNR and CDR2 FQNEAQ (reference sequence). The CDR3 reads CASSPRQGNTEAFF. The CDR3 nucleotides are TGTGCCAGCAGCCCGAGACAGGGGAACACTGAAGCTTTCTTT.

The gene calls are TRBV6-6 and TRBJ2-1, with TRBD2 matching 14 bases. The J segment lost 7 bases and the V segment lost 2 bases, leaving 4 bases of the junction unmatched. There are 16 residues in the CDR3. Germline CDR1 reads MNHNY; CDR2 reads SVGAGI (reference sequence). CDR3 DNA sequence: TGTGCCAGCAGTTACCCGGGACTAGCGGGAGTTAATGAGCAGTTCTTC. Translation: CASSYPGLAGVNEQFF.

The chain couples TRBV7-3 to TRBJ2-3; 12 positions match TRBD1. The CDR3 extends over 16 amino acids. After removal of 0 bases from V and 4 bases from J, the junction contained 2 bases not matched to a gene. The germline V gene encodes CDR1 SGHTA and CDR2 FQGTGA. In DNA form, the CDR3 reads TGTGCCAGCAGCTTAACGGGGACAGGGGGCGCAGATACGCAGTATTTT. It codes for CASSLTGTGGADTQYF.

This clone was seen only once. The V call is TRBV6-5, the J call TRBJ2-1, with TRBD2 matching 7 bases. CDR1 is MNHEY and CDR2 is SVGAGI in the germline V gene. J gave up 6 bases and V 5 bases, and 4 bases lay outside the gene matches. The CDR3 totals 13 residues. The chain's CDR3 is CASSSGLGNEQFF. DNA for the CDR3: TGTGCCAGCAGTAGTGGACTAGGCAATGAGCAGTTCTTC.

By share, this clone ranks as medium-sized. The rearrangement uses TRBV7-8 and TRBJ1-3, with 8 bases identical to TRBD1. Per germline, CDR1 SGHVS and CDR2 FQNEAQ. The junction had 8 bases not matched to a gene; V was cut back by 5 bases and J by 8 bases. This CDR3 spans 14 amino acids. CDR3 in DNA: TGTGCCAGCAGCCCTATCAGGGGGCTAGACACCATATATTTT. Encoded protein: CASSPIRGLDTIYF.

The genes are TRBV7-2 and TRBJ1-1, with D perhaps TRBD1 (6 bases). V was cut by 5 bases and J by 2 bases, with 12 bases left in between. The CDR3 has 14 residues. Per germline, CDR1 SGHTA and CDR2 FQGNSA. This chain's CDR3 is CASSPQDRNTEAFF. CDR3 nucleotides: TGTGCCAGCAGCCCCCAGGACAGAAACACTGAAGCTTTCTTT.

This chain uses TRBV4-3 with TRBJ2-7, with TRBD1 as a possible D gene (5 bases). CDR1 is LGHNA, CDR2 YSLEER, per germline. Trimming took off 4 bases at V and 1 base at J, with 11 bases between the two ends. This CDR3 spans 14 amino acids. In DNA form, the CDR3 reads TGCGCCAGCAGCCTACGGGCAGGGTCCTACGAGCAGTACTTC. This codes for CASSLRAGSYEQYF.

The genes are TRBV25-1 and TRBJ1-3; TRBD1 agrees at 8 bases. With 5 bases clipped from V and 4 bases from J, the junction kept 4 bases outside the gene matches. This CDR3 is 14 amino acids long. Looked up from germline, CDR1 is MGHDK and CDR2 is SYGVNS. CDR3 protein: CASSPRTGGNTIYF. CDR3 in DNA: TGTGCCAGCAGTCCTCGGACAGGGGGAAACACCATATATTTT.

J is TRBJ1-3 and V is TRBV2; maybe TRBD1 (6 bases). The CDR3 is 16 amino acids. V shed 2 bases and J shed 5 bases, with 16 bases lying between them. Looked up from germline, CDR1 is SNHLY and CDR2 is FYNNEI. The CDR3 loop is CASSESVGGARNTIYF. The CDR3 DNA sequence: TGTGCCAGCAGTGAATCCGTTGGGGGCGCAAGAAACACCATATATTTT.

This clone was seen just once. The V and J genes are TRBV6-2 or TRBV6-3 and TRBJ2-2, with D perhaps TRBD1 (5 bases). V was clipped by 1 base and J by 5 bases, with 11 bases between them. The CDR3 sequence is 15 residues long. Looked up from germline, CDR1 is MNHEY and CDR2 is SVGEGT. CDR3 DNA: TGTGCCAGCAGTTACTTCGCAGGGTCAACCGGGGAGCTGTTTTTT. This sequence encodes CASSYFAGSTGELFF.

The chain carries TRBV6-6 and TRBJ2-7; D could derive from TRBD1 or TRBD2 (5 bases each). Per germline, CDR1 MNHNY and CDR2 SVGAGI (reference sequence). The V end was cut by 3 bases, the J end by 0 bases, with 6 bases between. CDR3 length equals 13 residues. CDR3 nucleotides: TGTGCCAGCAGTTATGGGGGCTCCTACGAGCAGTACTTC. Translating it yields CASSYGGSYEQYF.

The V gene is TRBV5-6, the J gene TRBJ1-4, with D possibly matching TRBD1 (6 bases). The ends were cut back, 1 base at V and 8 bases at J, with 12 bases in the middle. The CDR3 is 14 residues long. Germline V CDR1 and CDR2: SGHDT, YYEEEE. Here the CDR3 reads CASSLTGLKEKLFF. CDR3 sequence (DNA): TGTGCCAGCAGCTTGACAGGGTTAAAAGAAAAACTGTTTTTT. Supplemented by reference TRBV5-6 and TRBJ1-4, the full variable domain reads DAGVTQSPTHLIKTRGQQVTLRCSPKSGHDTVSWYQQALGQGPQFIFQYYEEEERQRGNFPDRFSGHQFPNYSSELNVNALLLGDSALYLCASSLTGLKEKLFFGSGTQLSVL.

This clone was counted between two and nine times. V is TRBV2 and J is TRBJ1-4, with D tentatively TRBD1 (6 bases). This CDR3 spans 15 amino acids. The V and J ends lost 4 bases and 1 base respectively, with 10 bases between them. From germline, CDR1 is SNHLY and CDR2 FYNNEI. The CDR3 nucleotides are TGTGCCAGCAGTGTTCCAGGGGAAACTAATGAAAAACTGTTTTTT. Translated: CASSVPGETNEKLFF. Filled out from reference TRBV2 and TRBJ1-4, the complete variable domain reads EPEVTQTPSHQVTQMGQEVILRCVPISNHLYFYWYRQILGQKVEFLVSFYNNEISEKSEIFDDQFSVERPDGSNFTLKIRSTKLEDSAMYFCASSVPGETNEKLFFGSGTQLSVL.